The 5 T cell receptor beta chains below were found in one sample sequenced in a study of cytomegalovirus exposure and HLA in healthy donors. 13 Jbeta primers and 60 Vbeta primers were used for the PCR. Sequencing was performed with immunoSEQ multiplex PCR; in TCRdb, only in-frame clones are kept and a portion is missing. The sample has 250,000 to 350,000 clones; about 80% are singletons. The material sequenced was PBMCs. These receptors originate from a girl aged 2 to 10 in good health and CMV-seronegative.

Turning to this clone: It is unclear where the CDR3 begins or ends on the DNA, so no DNA is shown, and the CDR3 is as TCRdb lists it. The V call is TRBV19, the J call TRBJ1-1. Looked up from germline, CDR1 is LNHDA and CDR2 is SQIVND (reference sequence). Including both end residues, the CDR3 is 12 amino acids long. The CDR3 loop reads CASTSGGTEAFF.

The chain recombines TRBV30 with TRBJ2-7, with TRBD2 identical over 10 bases. V lost 4 bases, J lost 5 bases, and 5 bases stayed unmatched. Germline values: CDR1 GTSNPN, CDR2 SVGIG (reference sequence). The CDR3 runs 13 residues. The CDR3, as DNA: TGTGCCTGGACTCCTAGCGGGAGTCACGAGCAGTACTTC. It translates to CAWTPSGSHEQYF. The variable domain in full, completed from reference TRBV30 and TRBJ2-7, reads SQTIHQWPATLVQPVGSPLSLECTVEGTSNPNLYWYRQAAGRGLQLLFYSVGIGQISSEVPQNLSASRPQDRQFILSSKKLLLSDSGFYLCAWTPSGSHEQYFGPGTRLTVT.

The chain carries TRBV5-1 and TRBJ2-1; 7 nucleotides align to TRBD2. Germline CDR1 SGHRS, CDR2 YFSETQ. The junction had 5 bases not matched to a gene; V was cut back by 5 bases and J by 0 bases. This CDR3 has 15 residues. This CDR3 is CASRGGGSSYNEQFF. Here the CDR3 DNA reads TGCGCCAGCAGGGGCGGGGGTAGCTCCTACAATGAGCAGTTCTTC.

The genes are TRBV27 and TRBJ2-7; 8 positions agree with TRBD2. Losses at the gene ends were 4 bases for V and 3 bases for J; bases not matched to a gene: 5. The CDR3 totals 14 residues. CDR1 is MNHEY and CDR2 is SMNVEV in the germline V gene (reference sequence). In DNA form, the CDR3 reads TGTGCCAGCAGTTGGGCGGGGGGTGTCTACGAGCAGTACTTC. Protein product: CASSWAGGVYEQYF.

This rearrangement joins TRBV10-3 to TRBJ1-5; unclear D gene. The germline CDR1 and CDR2 sequences are ENHRY and SYGVKD. V was shortened by 3 bases and J by 2 bases, with 5 bases between the two germline ends. This CDR3 has 13 residues. Here the CDR3 reads CAISERGNQPQHF. Here the CDR3 DNA reads TGTGCCATCAGTGAACGGGGCAATCAGCCCCAGCATTTT.